The next 28 T cell receptor beta chains were all read from a single sample in a study of T cells in Graves' hyperthyroidism and ophthalmopathy. Authors of the study amplified TCR beta CDR3 regions from RNA transcripts. Primed by the HTBI set, a first-round RT-PCR was run on the TCR CDR3. TCRdb recomputed calls from the multiplex PCR reads with MiXCR, one row per CDR3 protein. The table records a few hundred thousand distinct CDR3 sequences, roughly 18% of them present only once. Material: blood. The receptors were gathered from a woman aged 40 to 50 with Graves' ophthalmopathy.

This clonotype was seen only a few times. The chain recombines TRBV28 with TRBJ2-3, with 10 nucleotides matching TRBD2. The ends lost 8 bases at V and 0 bases at J; junction bases unmatched: 2. The germline V gene has CDR1 MDHEN and CDR2 SYDVKM. This CDR3 comprises 14 residues. The CDR3 spells CASVAGGSTDTQYF. The CDR3 coding sequence is TGTGCCAGCGTAGCGGGGGGAAGCACAGATACGCAGTATTTT.

This clonotype was detected many times. The chain couples TRBV28 to TRBJ2-7; TRBD1 is a possible D gene (6 bases). This CDR3 has 14 amino acids. The ends were cut back, 5 bases at V and 3 bases at J, with 14 bases in the middle. Germline lookup yields CDR1 MDHEN and CDR2 SYDVKM. In DNA form, the CDR3 reads TGTGCCAGCAGTCCAACCGGGACAAGCTACGAGCAGTACTTC. It translates to CASSPTGTSYEQYF.

This sequence joins TRBV6-1 and TRBJ2-2, with D unresolved. The CDR3 is 13 residues long. Germline V lookup: CDR1 MNHNS, CDR2 SASEGT. V lost 6 bases and J lost 4, with 9 bases in between. The CDR3 sequence is CASRSPITGELFF. The CDR3 DNA reads as TGTGCCAGCAGATCCCCGATCACCGGGGAGCTGTTTTTT.

This clonotype showed up many times. The chain couples TRBV28 to TRBJ2-5; 8 bases match TRBD2. CDR1 and CDR2 from the germline V gene are MDHEN and SYDVKM. V was clipped by 2 bases and J by 3 bases; unmatched bases: 8. The CDR3 has 16 residues. In DNA form, the CDR3 reads TGTGCCAGCAGTTTAGATCCTCAGCGGGAGAAAGAGACCCAGTACTTC. This codes for CASSLDPQREKETQYF.

In its sample, this clonotype was seen many times. This chain uses TRBV6-2 or TRBV6-3 with TRBJ2-6; unclear D gene. Trimming removed 7 bases from V and 0 bases from J, with 13 bases in between. CDR3 length equals 16 residues. Looked up from germline, CDR1 is MNHEY and CDR2 is SVGEGT. The DNA of the CDR3 is TGTGCCAGCACCACCGTGGGGTTCTCTGGGGCCAACGTCCTGACTTTC. Translating gives CASTTVGFSGANVLTF.

The chain carries TRBV2 and TRBJ1-1; TRBD1 agrees at 7 bases. Germline values: CDR1 SNHLY, CDR2 FYNNEI. The CDR3 covers 14 residues. V dropped 7 bases and J dropped 3; count of bases not matched to a gene: 8. The CDR3 DNA sequence: TGTGCCAGCAAGACAGGGACCCTTTACACTGAAGCTTTCTTT. As protein: CASKTGTLYTEAFF.

The CDR3 reads CASRGLSSYNSPLHF. CDR3 bases: TGTGCCAGCAGGGGCCTCAGCTCCTATAATTCACCCCTCCACTTT. The J gene is TRBJ1-6, the V gene TRBV11-2, with unresolved D. Germline-derived CDR1 and CDR2 are SGHAT and FQNNGV. The CDR3 runs to 15 residues. Trimming took 6 bases from V and 0 from J, leaving 9 bases between them.

This clonotype was found a few times. The chain joins TRBV6-1 to TRBJ1-2; D possibly corresponds to TRBD1 (5 bases). CDR1 is MNHNS, CDR2 SASEGT, per germline. CDR3 length: 15 residues. Trimming removed 6 bases at V and 4 bases at J, with 18 bases between. This CDR3 reads CASSINRQGLYGYTF. In DNA, the CDR3 is TGTGCCAGCAGCATCAATAGGCAGGGCCTCTATGGCTACACCTTC.

This clonotype was found a few times. V usage is TRBV24-1 and J usage is TRBJ1-1; tentatively, D is TRBD1 (5 bases). The germline CDR1 and CDR2 sequences are KGHDR and SFDVKD. Trimming removed 1 base at V and 3 bases at J, with 11 bases between. CDR3 size: 15 residues. The CDR3 bases are TGTGCCACCAGTGATTTAGCACAGGAGTACACTGAAGCTTTCTTT. Amino acids: CATSDLAQEYTEAFF.

This clonotype was detected ten times or more. The chain links TRBV12-3 or TRBV12-4 to TRBJ2-3; 12 nucleotides align to TRBD2. There are 14 residues in the CDR3. With V trimmed by 6 bases and J by 6 bases, 4 bases remained unmatched. CDR3 residues: CASSKTSGSDTQYF. Here the CDR3 DNA reads TGTGCCAGCAGCAAGACTAGCGGGAGTGATACGCAGTATTTT.

This clonotype appeared many times. The chain recombines TRBV20-1 with TRBJ2-5, with TRBD2 identical over 11 bases. J was trimmed by 4 bases and V by 3 bases; bases with no gene match: 10. Germline lookup yields CDR1 DFQATT and CDR2 SNEGSKA (reference sequence). This CDR3 has 16 residues. The CDR3 coding sequence is TGCAGTGCTAGTCCTTTAGCGGGAGGGCCCTCAGAGACCCAGTACTTC. It specifies CSASPLAGGPSETQYF.

This clonotype was seen a few times. The V and J genes are TRBV9 and TRBJ2-5, with 9 bases matching TRBD2. The ends lost 0 bases at V and 2 bases at J; junction bases unmatched: 8. There are 17 residues in the CDR3. Germline CDR1 and CDR2: SGDLS and YYNGEE. The CDR3 DNA is TGTGCCAGCAGCGTAGGGTTCGTGACTAGCGGACAAGAGACCCAGTACTTC. Translation gives CASSVGFVTSGQETQYF.

There are many counts of this clonotype. The chain combines TRBV20-1 with TRBJ2-7; 9 bases agree with TRBD2. The V gene end was trimmed by 0 bases and the J gene end by 7 bases; junction bases not matched to a gene: 7. In germline, CDR1 is DFQATT, CDR2 SNEGSKA (reference sequence). The length of the CDR3 is 14 residues. The CDR3, as DNA: TGCAGTGCTAGAGAACGGGGACTAGCCCGGGAGCAGTACTTC. It yields the protein CSARERGLAREQYF.

This clonotype was detected many times. V and J are TRBV28 and TRBJ2-7; D remains ambiguous. The CDR3 totals 14 residues. Germline values: CDR1 MDHEN, CDR2 SYDVKM. The germline V and J ends were trimmed by 9 bases and 5 bases, with 20 bases remaining between them. CDR3 protein: CASEDAGSLHEQYF. DNA for the CDR3: TGTGCCAGTGAGGACGCCGGGTCGCTCCACGAGCAGTACTTC.

Comment on this clonotype: This may be a read error, as it is one base from a much larger clone. V and J are TRBV30 and TRBJ1-2; D remains unclear. This CDR3 region has 14 residues. The ends were cut back, 0 bases at V and 6 bases at J, with 14 bases in the middle. From germline, CDR1 is GTSNPN and CDR2 SVGIG (reference sequence). The CDR3: CAWSVPTDFDGYTF. The CDR3 nucleotides read TGTGCCTGGAGTGTCCCTACGGACTTCGATGGCTACACCTTC. The full variable domain, rest sourced from reference TRBV30 and TRBJ1-2, is SQTIHQWPATLVQPVGSPLSLECTVEGTSNPNLYWYRQAAGRGLQLLFYSVGIGQISSEVPQNLSASRPQDRQFILSSKKLLLSDSGFYLCAWSVPTDFDGYTFGSGTRLTVV.

This clonotype was seen many times. V and J are TRBV9 and TRBJ1-2, with 8 bases aligning to TRBD1. CDR3 length equals 15 residues. The germline gives CDR1 SGDLS, CDR2 YYNGEE. Trimming at V came to 4 bases and at J to 5 bases, leaving 10 bases not matched to a gene. Written as DNA, the CDR3 is TGTGCCAGCAGCCCAAGGACAGGGTCATTATATGGCTACACCTTC. It specifies CASSPRTGSLYGYTF.

The chain links TRBV7-2 to TRBJ2-5, with D tentatively TRBD2 (6 bases). The CDR3 has 13 amino acids. The germline V gene has CDR1 SGHTA and CDR2 FQGNSA. The germline V and J ends were trimmed by 4 bases and 5 bases, with 11 bases remaining between them. The CDR3 loop reads CASSSILAETQYF. In DNA, the CDR3 is TGTGCCAGCAGCTCGATACTAGCCGAGACCCAGTACTTC.

This clonotype was recorded at least ten times. The chain links TRBV27 to TRBJ1-1; D is unresolved. The germline V gene encodes CDR1 MNHEY and CDR2 SMNVEV (reference sequence). The length of the CDR3 is 13 residues. Trimming pared 5 bases from V and 10 bases from J, leaving 17 bases between. This CDR3 reads CASSTRMVRRAFF. CDR3 nucleotides: TGTGCCAGCAGTACCAGAATGGTGAGGCGAGCTTTCTTT.

This clonotype was recorded many times. The rearrangement uses TRBV25-1 and TRBJ1-1; unclear D gene. The ends were cut back, 3 bases at V and 7 bases at J, with 9 bases in the middle. Germline V gene lookup returns CDR1 MGHDK and CDR2 SYGVNS. The CDR3 runs 12 residues. This CDR3 reads CASSDSAVEAFF. CDR3 nucleotides: TGTGCCAGCAGTGATTCAGCGGTTGAAGCTTTCTTT.

This clonotype was recorded many times. The CDR3, as DNA: TGTGCCAGCAGTTTAGGTGGGGGGGCGCGAGAGACCCAGTACTTC. Protein: CASSLGGGARETQYF. The chain has TRBV12-3 or TRBV12-4 and TRBJ2-5, with TRBD2 as a possible D gene (7 bases). Trimming removed 1 base at V and 4 bases at J, with 13 bases between. There are 15 residues in the CDR3.

This clonotype was observed at least ten times. This chain joins TRBV12-5 and TRBJ2-3, with 9 bases fitting TRBD2. Trimming removed 5 bases from V and 3 bases from J; junction bases left unmatched: 6. Germline V CDR1 and CDR2: LGHNT, FRNRAP. CDR3 length: 15 residues. The CDR3 loop reads CASGISSGMTDTQYF. DNA for the CDR3: TGTGCTAGTGGTATATCTAGCGGGATGACAGATACGCAGTATTTT.

There are many counts of this clonotype. The chain is built from TRBV11-2 and TRBJ1-2; D perhaps matches TRBD1 (6 bases). The V gene lost 0 bases and the J gene lost 7 bases, with 15 bases spanning the gap. The CDR3 covers 15 residues. Germline CDR1 SGHAT, CDR2 FQNNGV. CDR3 sequence reads: CASSLDERGARGYTF. Here the CDR3 DNA reads TGTGCCAGCAGCTTAGACGAGCGGGGGGCGCGTGGCTACACCTTC.

This chain uses TRBV4-1 with TRBJ1-5, with D unresolved. The CDR3 has 16 amino acids. V lost 0 bases and J 5 bases, leaving 14 bases between the germline ends. Germline V lookup: CDR1 MGHRA, CDR2 YSYEKL. CDR3: CASSQDRSLRDQPQHF. The CDR3 DNA reads as TGCGCCAGCAGCCAAGATCGATCCCTGCGAGATCAGCCCCAGCATTTT.

Many counts were recorded for this clonotype. The gene calls are TRBV20-1 and TRBJ2-7, with a tentative D call TRBD2 (6 bases). Per germline, CDR1 DFQATT and CDR2 SNEGSKA (reference sequence). This CDR3 spans 13 amino acids. The V end lost 3 bases, the J end lost 6 bases, and 15 bases lay between the germline ends. The CDR3 DNA follows: TGCAGTGCTAGGGGGGGACTCGGGCTCGAGCAGTACTTC. Amino acids: CSARGGLGLEQYF.

In this sample, this clonotype turned up a few times. The junction departs from the called germline gene at one end, perhaps through a read error. The chain couples TRBV6-5 to TRBJ1-2; 10 bases agree with TRBD1. Germline V gene data show CDR1 as MNHEY and CDR2 as SVGAGI. The CDR3 extends over 13 amino acids. This chain's CDR3 is CASRLGTGVGYIF. CDR3 in DNA: TGTGCCAGCAGACTCGGGACAGGGGTTGGCTACATCTTC.

This clonotype was picked up a small number of times. The chain recombines TRBV19 with TRBJ1-4, with D uncertain. Germline V gives CDR1 LNHDA, CDR2 SQIVND (reference sequence). The V and J ends lost 6 bases and 2 bases respectively, with 13 bases between them. CDR3 length: 15 residues. CDR3 loop: CASSKNTITNEKLFF. DNA of the CDR3: TGTGCCAGTAGCAAAAACACCATCACTAATGAAAAACTGTTTTTT.

This clonotype was observed at least ten times. The V call is TRBV11-2, the J call TRBJ2-5; D uncertain. Germline CDR1 is SGHAT and CDR2 is FQNNGV. With 1 base removed from V and 2 bases from J, the gap between germline ends came to 8 bases. The CDR3 is 14 residues long. CDR3 DNA: TGTGCCAGCAGCTTAGGGACGGATCAAGAGACCCAGTACTTC. Its translation is CASSLGTDQETQYF.

This clonotype was observed many times. The chain employs TRBV28 and TRBJ1-1, with unresolved D. The CDR3 extends over 16 amino acids. In germline, CDR1 is MDHEN, CDR2 SYDVKM. V lost 5 bases and J lost 2, with 18 bases in between. The CDR3 DNA is TGTGCCAGCAGTCACGCCAGTTGGCGCGCAAACACTGAAGCTTTCTTT. Amino acids: CASSHASWRANTEAFF.